This T cell receptor (beta chain) was recovered during a study of T cells in Graves' hyperthyroidism and ophthalmopathy. TCR beta CDR3 regions were amplified from RNA. The HTBI primer set was used in a first-round RT-PCR of the TCR CDR3. One entry per CDR3 protein, called by TCRdb with MiXCR from the multiplex PCR reads. The sample carries about 610,000 distinct CDR3 sequences, approximately 16% recorded once. CDR3 size: 16 residues. The germline V gene encodes CDR1 SGHTS and CDR2 YDEGEE. V was cut by 1 base and J by 0 bases, with 12 bases left in between. The rearrangement links TRBV5-8 to TRBJ2-3; D is perhaps TRBD1 or TRBD2 (5 bases each). This TCR came from a middle-aged woman with Graves' ophthalmopathy. Specimen: blood. The CDR3 is CASSLFGGTSTDTQYF. The CDR3 DNA sequence: TGTGCCAGCAGCTTGTTTGGGGGTACTAGCACAGATACGCAGTATTTT.